This entry lists 27 T cell receptor beta chains sequenced from one sample in a study of cytomegalovirus exposure and HLA in healthy donors. Libraries were prepared by immunoSEQ multiplex PCR; TCRdb keeps only in-frame clonotypes and omits some of them. The profile covers about 110,000 clones, with approximately 94% appearing a single time and roughly 0.7% taken by the ten largest. Sequenced material: PBMCs. All receptors come from a woman between 18 and 29 years old in good health and CMV-seronegative.

This rearrangement joins TRBV5-1 to TRBJ1-2; tentatively, D is TRBD1 (5 bases). V shed 0 bases and J shed 4 bases, with 10 bases lying between them. The CDR3 is 14 amino acids. Per the germline V gene, CDR1 is SGHRS and CDR2 is YFSETQ. In DNA form, the CDR3 reads TGCGCCAGCAGCTTGGGACAGTCAAGCTATGGCTACACCTTC. Its protein is CASSLGQSSYGYTF.

V gene TRBV6-6 combines with J gene TRBJ1-2, with TRBD1 identical over 8 bases. V dropped 0 bases and J dropped 8; count of bases not matched to a gene: 5. The germline CDR1 and CDR2 sequences are MNHNY and SVGAGI (reference sequence). This CDR3 spans 14 amino acids. The DNA of the CDR3 is TGTGCCAGCAGTTACTCTCAGGGGGCGGGGGGCTACACCTTC. This codes for CASSYSQGAGGYTF.

The chain combines TRBV7-2 with TRBJ2-3; TRBD2 matches 8 bases. Germline V gene data show CDR1 as SGHTA and CDR2 as FQGNSA. This CDR3 is 16 amino acids long. V was clipped by 5 bases and J by 2 bases; unmatched bases: 9. The CDR3 nucleotides are TGTGCCAGCAGCCCTCCTGCGGGGGGCTCCACAGATACGCAGTATTTT. This gives the protein CASSPPAGGSTDTQYF. The full variable domain, completed using reference TRBV7-2 and TRBJ2-3, is GAGVSQSPSNKVTEKGKDVELRCDPISGHTALYWYRQSLGQGLEFLIYFQGNSAPDKSGLPSDRFSAERTGGSVSTLTIQRTQQEDSAVYLCASSPPAGGSTDTQYFGPGTRLTVL.

The chain has TRBV30 and TRBJ2-5; weak D call: TRBD2 (5 bases). Looked up from germline, CDR1 is GTSNPN and CDR2 is SVGIG (reference sequence). V was trimmed by 2 bases and J by 4 bases, leaving 11 bases between them. The length of the CDR3 is 13 residues. The CDR3 sequence is CAWSIPSGETQYF. CDR3 nucleotide sequence: TGTGCCTGGAGTATCCCCAGCGGAGAGACCCAGTACTTC.

The V and J genes are TRBV5-1 and TRBJ1-2; 9 bases are a match to TRBD1. The V gene end was trimmed by 0 bases and the J gene end by 8 bases; junction bases not matched to a gene: 11. CDR1 and CDR2 from the germline V gene are SGHRS and YFSETQ. CDR3 length equals 16 residues. CDR3 residues: CASSLAENRGLGGYTF. CDR3 nucleotides: TGCGCCAGCAGCTTGGCCGAGAACAGGGGGCTAGGAGGCTACACCTTC.

The rearrangement uses TRBV5-4 and TRBJ2-2, with 11 bases that match TRBD2. The V gene's germline CDR1 is SGHNT and CDR2 YYREEE (reference sequence). This CDR3 contains 16 residues. Trimming removed 3 bases from V and 4 bases from J; junction bases left unmatched: 5. The CDR3 here is CASSWGLADFTGELFF. DNA of the CDR3: TGTGCCAGCAGCTGGGGACTAGCGGACTTCACCGGGGAGCTGTTTTTT.

This chain connects TRBV28 to TRBJ2-6, with TRBD2 identical over 7 bases. Germline V gene lookup returns CDR1 MDHEN and CDR2 SYDVKM. Trimming at V came to 6 bases and at J to 0 bases, leaving 2 bases not matched to a gene. CDR3 length: 15 residues. The CDR3 coding sequence is TGTGCCAGCAGCCGCGGGAGCTCTGGGGCCAACGTCCTGACTTTC. This codes for CASSRGSSGANVLTF. Based on the CDR3 plus reference TRBV28 and TRBJ2-6, the full variable domain is DVKVTQSSRYLVKRTGEKVFLECVQDMDHENMFWYRQDPGLGLRLIYFSYDVKMKEKGDIPEGYSVSREKKERFSLILESASTNQTSMYLCASSRGSSGANVLTFGAGSRLTVL.

The CDR3 region is CASSIGGTGSMNTEAFF. DNA of the CDR3: TGTGCCAGTAGTATAGGAGGGACAGGGTCCATGAACACTGAAGCTTTCTTT. The J gene is TRBJ1-1, the V gene TRBV19; 9 nucleotides line up with TRBD1. This CDR3 has 17 residues. CDR1 and CDR2 (germline): LNHDA, SQIVND (reference sequence). The ends lost 1 base at V and 0 bases at J; junction bases unmatched: 6.

V is TRBV15 and J is TRBJ1-2; 12 bases match TRBD1. This CDR3 has 15 amino acids. V trimming: 0 bases; J trimming: 9 bases; junction bases outside the gene matches: 5. Germline CDR1 and CDR2: LNHNV and YYDKDF (reference sequence). The CDR3 region is CATSRDKGTGGSYTF. The CDR3 nucleotides are TGTGCCACCAGCAGAGATAAAGGGACAGGGGGCAGCTACACCTTC.

This chain connects TRBV5-1 to TRBJ2-7, with 7 nucleotides matching TRBD2. With V trimmed by 6 bases and J by 5 bases, 23 bases remained unmatched. Germline loops: CDR1 SGHRS, CDR2 YFSETQ. The CDR3 sequence is 18 residues long. This chain's CDR3 is CASKESHYGAHGGNEQYF. The DNA of the CDR3 is TGCGCCAGCAAGGAGTCGCACTACGGAGCTCACGGGGGGAACGAGCAGTACTTC.

The V gene is TRBV11-2, the J gene TRBJ2-1; TRBD2 agrees at 7 bases. Germline V gene data show CDR1 as SGHAT and CDR2 as FQNNGV. The CDR3 contains 17 residues. V was pared by 1 base and J by 7 bases, with 13 bases of the junction left unmatched. The CDR3 protein is CASSLGVTGGPGNEQFF. CDR3 DNA sequence: TGTGCCAGCAGCTTAGGAGTAACGGGGGGTCCGGGGAATGAGCAGTTCTTC.

J is TRBJ1-4 and V is TRBV7-9; D not resolved. Germline V CDR1 and CDR2: SEHNR, FQNEAQ (reference sequence). The CDR3 spans 17 residues. V dropped 5 bases and J dropped 0 bases, with 16 bases sitting between them. The CDR3 DNA is TGTGCCAGCAGCCTCGCCGGGAGGTTATCAACTAATGAAAAACTGTTTTTT. It encodes CASSLAGRLSTNEKLFF.

The J gene is TRBJ1-1, the V gene TRBV30, with TRBD1 as a possible D gene (6 bases). CDR1 and CDR2 from the germline V gene are GTSNPN and SVGIG (reference sequence). V was shortened by 4 bases and J by 4 bases, with 10 bases between the two germline ends. The CDR3 contains 12 residues. The CDR3 is CAWTTGSTEAFF. The CDR3 DNA reads TGTGCCTGGACAACAGGGTCCACTGAAGCTTTCTTT.

The DNA for the CDR3 is TGTGCCAGCAGTCCTACCTCCTACGAGCAGTACTTC. Translating gives CASSPTSYEQYF. J is TRBJ2-7 and V is TRBV6-6; no reliable D call. Germline V CDR1 and CDR2: MNHNY, SVGAGI (reference sequence). This CDR3 has 12 amino acids. The ends were cut back, 5 bases at V and 0 bases at J, with 5 bases in the middle.

The chain employs TRBV4-3 and TRBJ2-2, with a weak D call TRBD2 (5 bases). Looked up from germline, CDR1 is LGHNA and CDR2 is YSLEER. This CDR3 is built from 16 residues. Deletions cut 5 bases from V and 0 bases from J, with 13 bases between. In DNA form, the CDR3 reads TGCGCCAGCAGCAGTCAGTACGGGACGAACACCGGGGAGCTGTTTTTT. It yields the protein CASSSQYGTNTGELFF.

The gene calls are TRBV12-5 and TRBJ2-7; 8 bases match TRBD1. The junction had 8 bases not matched to a gene; V was cut back by 6 bases and J by 7 bases. The CDR3 runs 13 residues. The germline V gene encodes CDR1 LGHNT and CDR2 FRNRAP. The CDR3 DNA reads TGTGCTAGTGGCGCGGGGACAGGCTGGGAGCAGTACTTC. Its translation is CASGAGTGWEQYF.

The sample holds one count of this clone. This chain links TRBV7-9 with TRBJ2-3; D ambiguous. The germline CDR1 and CDR2 sequences are SEHNR and FQNEAQ (reference sequence). This CDR3 is built from 12 residues. V lost 6 bases and J 0 bases, leaving 4 bases between the germline ends. The CDR3 protein is CASRRSTDTQYF. DNA for the CDR3: TGTGCCAGCAGGAGAAGCACAGATACGCAGTATTTT.

The chain combines TRBV9 with TRBJ1-1; D is ambiguous. Germline-derived CDR1 and CDR2 are SGDLS and YYNGEE. V was trimmed by 0 bases and J by 0 bases, leaving 9 bases between them. CDR3 size: 15 residues. CDR3 residues: CASSVAATVNTEAFF. As DNA, the CDR3 is TGTGCCAGCAGCGTAGCTGCTACAGTGAACACTGAAGCTTTCTTT.

The chain couples TRBV27 to TRBJ1-1, with TRBD1 as a possible D gene (5 bases). The CDR3 covers 14 residues. V lost 0 bases, J lost 4 bases, and 9 bases lay in between. Germline V gene sequence: CDR1 MNHEY, CDR2 SMNVEV (reference sequence). The CDR3 DNA reads TGTGCCAGCAGTTTATCGCGGGGGGGCACTGAAGCTTTCTTT. It is translated as CASSLSRGGTEAFF.

The rearrangement joins TRBV6-1 to TRBJ2-5; a possible D gene is TRBD2 (5 bases). V gave up 6 bases and J gave up 5 bases, with 16 bases separating them. Germline values: CDR1 MNHNS, CDR2 SASEGT. This CDR3 contains 14 residues. CDR3 residues: CASSQRYGSETQYF. The CDR3 DNA is TGTGCCAGCAGCCAGCGGTACGGCTCGGAGACCCAGTACTTC.

The chain couples TRBV7-3 to TRBJ2-1; perhaps TRBD2 as D (7 bases). The CDR3 covers 14 residues. Trimming left V 2 bases short and J 9 bases short, with 14 bases between. Germline V gene data show CDR1 as SGHTA and CDR2 as FQGTGA. CDR3 bases: TGTGCCAGCAGCTTAGGTGGGGGGGCCGGTGAGCAGTTCTTC. It codes for CASSLGGGAGEQFF.

The chain links TRBV4-1 to TRBJ2-1, with no clear D. CDR3 length equals 11 residues. Trimming left V 1 base short and J 8 bases short, with 3 bases between. Germline loops: CDR1 MGHRA, CDR2 YSYEKL. The CDR3 region is CASSQVDEQFF. CDR3 DNA sequence: TGCGCCAGCAGCCAAGTCGATGAGCAGTTCTTC.

V usage is TRBV6-6 and J usage is TRBJ1-1, with D possibly being TRBD1 (5 bases). Trimming removed 7 bases from V and 0 bases from J, with 12 bases in between. Germline V gives CDR1 MNHNY, CDR2 SVGAGI (reference sequence). The length of the CDR3 is 14 residues. The CDR3 reads CASNPDSLNTEAFF. For the CDR3, the DNA is TGTGCCAGCAACCCTGACAGCCTGAACACTGAAGCTTTCTTT.

The genes are TRBV13 and TRBJ1-1; TRBD1 might be the D (6 bases). The CDR3 contains 16 residues. Germline V CDR1 and CDR2: PRHDT, FYEKMQ (reference sequence). Trimming took off 5 bases at V and 0 bases at J, with 16 bases between the two ends. In DNA form, the CDR3 reads TGTGCCAGCAGCGAGAGGGGAAGACAGGTGAACACTGAAGCTTTCTTT. Translated: CASSERGRQVNTEAFF.

The genes are TRBV19 and TRBJ1-2, with D perhaps matching TRBD1 (6 bases). Trimming shortened V by 8 bases and J by 0 bases, and 16 bases separated the two germline ends. The CDR3 is made up of 15 amino acids. Per the germline V gene, CDR1 is LNHDA and CDR2 is SQIVND (reference sequence). CDR3 sequence: CASSNHRAANYGYTF. CDR3 DNA: TGTGCCAGTTCTAATCACAGGGCAGCTAACTATGGCTACACCTTC.

In DNA, the CDR3 is TGTGCCAGCAGTCAATCATATAATTCACCCCTCCACTTT. Its protein is CASSQSYNSPLHF. V and J are TRBV6-4 and TRBJ1-6; no firm D call. Germline V gene lookup returns CDR1 MRHNA and CDR2 SNTAGT. CDR3 length: 13 amino acids. V lost 5 bases, J lost 4 bases, and 6 bases lay in between.

The chain is built from TRBV4-1 and TRBJ2-5; a weak D match, TRBD1 (6 bases). The length of the CDR3 is 16 residues. Germline CDR1 reads MGHRA; CDR2 reads YSYEKL. Deletions cut 1 base from V and 0 bases from J, with 12 bases between. The CDR3 protein is CASSQGSGQYQETQYF. For the CDR3, the DNA is TGCGCCAGCAGCCAAGGATCCGGACAGTACCAAGAGACCCAGTACTTC.